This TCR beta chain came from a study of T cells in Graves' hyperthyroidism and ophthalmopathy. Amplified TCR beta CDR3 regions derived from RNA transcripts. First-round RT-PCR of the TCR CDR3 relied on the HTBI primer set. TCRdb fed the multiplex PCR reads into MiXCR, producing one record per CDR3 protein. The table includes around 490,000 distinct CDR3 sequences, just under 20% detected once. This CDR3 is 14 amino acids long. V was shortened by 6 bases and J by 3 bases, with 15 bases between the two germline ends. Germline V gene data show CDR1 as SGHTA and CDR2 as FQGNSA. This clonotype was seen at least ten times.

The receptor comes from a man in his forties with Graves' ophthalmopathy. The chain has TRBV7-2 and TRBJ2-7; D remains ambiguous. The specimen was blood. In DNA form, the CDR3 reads TGTGCCAGCAGGGAAGGCGGCAGCAGCTACGAGCAGTACTTC. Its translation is CASREGGSSYEQYF.